This section outlines one TCR beta chain sequence together with its context. Its antigen is currently unknown. Trimming pared 1 base from V and 0 bases from J, leaving 13 bases between. The length of the CDR3 is 16 residues. Germline assignment: CDR1 SGHVS and CDR2 FNYEAQ. The data stem from a study of OX40 agonist ivuxolimab in advanced cancers. Broader study findings: CD4+ and CD8+ blood T cells expanded clonally by week 6 at 0.1 to 3.0 mg/kg. Relative to CD4+ cells, CD8+ T cells on average had more expanded clones.

Sequenced by immunoSEQ multiplex PCR; TCRdb stores in-frame clones only, minus some. The sample lists tens of thousands of clones, 91% occurring once. This chain links TRBV7-6 with TRBJ2-7; the D gene is possibly TRBD2 (6 bases). The input for sequencing was CD4+ or CD8+ T cells sorted from blood, taken in a trial of the OX40 agonist ivuxolimab. The sequence was collected from an adult with an advanced solid tumor such as melanoma, head and neck, liver or kidney cancer. The CDR3 DNA reads as TGTGCCAGCAGCTTAGAGGAGGGAAGAAGCTCCTACGAGCAGTACTTC. As protein: CASSLEEGRSSYEQYF.